A selection of T cell receptor beta chains follows, all from one sample in a study of blood T cell repertoires in COVID-19. The protocol was immunoSEQ multiplex PCR, while the TCRdb copy is restricted to in-frame clones and leaves out a portion. The data contain a few hundred thousand clones, approximately 90% of them singletons. Sample: peripheral blood. The receptors were sampled from a man aged 25-45 years with acute or convalescent COVID-19. Both conserved end residues are part of each CDR3. D genes are given only for firm matches. A row's size may be missing; if present it is once, few, many or a size class.

j_call: TRBJ1-2
d_call: TRBD1
v_call: TRBV6-1
clone_size: .
cdr3_aa: CASSERTGALYGYTF
cdr3_nt: TGTGCCAGCAGTGAACGCACAGGGGCCCTATATGGCTACACCTTC

j_call: TRBJ1-6
d_call: .
v_call: TRBV12-3/TRBV12-4
clone_size: .
cdr3_aa: CATRGGHNSPLHF
cdr3_nt: TGTGCCACCCGCGGGGGCCATAATTCACCCCTCCACTTT

j_call: TRBJ1-4
d_call: .
v_call: TRBV3-1/TRBV3-2
clone_size: .
cdr3_aa: CASSQEAGFGKLFF
cdr3_nt: TGTGCCAGCAGCCAAGAGGCAGGGTTCGGAAAACTGTTTTTT

j_call: TRBJ2-2
d_call: .
v_call: TRBV6-5
clone_size: .
cdr3_aa: CASSLTGNTGELFF
cdr3_nt: TGTGCCAGCAGTTTGACGGGAAACACCGGGGAGCTGTTTTTT

j_call: TRBJ2-7
d_call: TRBD2
v_call: TRBV4-1
clone_size: .
cdr3_aa: CASSQVGTSGPYEQYF
cdr3_nt: TGCGCCAGCAGCCAAGTAGGCACTAGCGGGCCTTACGAGCAGTACTTC

j_call: TRBJ2-1
d_call: TRBD2
v_call: TRBV18
clone_size: .
cdr3_aa: CASSPPGLAGVKEQFF
cdr3_nt: TGTGCCAGCTCACCCCCCGGACTAGCGGGAGTAAAGGAGCAGTTCTTC

j_call: TRBJ1-2
d_call: TRBD1
v_call: TRBV28
clone_size: few
cdr3_aa: CASISGGQGGYTF
cdr3_nt: TGTGCCAGCATCTCAGGGGGCCAGGGGGGCTACACCTTC

j_call: TRBJ1-1
d_call: TRBD1
v_call: TRBV23-1
clone_size: .
cdr3_aa: CATSTGVTEAFF
cdr3_nt: TGCGCCACCTCGACAGGGGTCACTGAAGCTTTCTTT

j_call: TRBJ2-1
d_call: .
v_call: TRBV7-6
clone_size: .
cdr3_aa: CASSLEPRNEDEQFF
cdr3_nt: TGTGCCAGCAGCTTAGAACCTAGAAATGAGGATGAGCAGTTCTTC

j_call: TRBJ1-2
d_call: TRBD1
v_call: TRBV18
clone_size: .
cdr3_aa: CASSHDTGDGYTF
cdr3_nt: TGTGCCAGCTCACATGATACAGGGGATGGCTACACCTTC

j_call: TRBJ1-1
d_call: TRBD1
v_call: TRBV5-3
clone_size: .
cdr3_aa: CARSSRTGWNTEAFF
cdr3_nt: TGTGCCAGAAGCAGCAGGACAGGGTGGAACACTGAAGCTTTCTTT

j_call: TRBJ1-2
d_call: .
v_call: TRBV30
clone_size: .
cdr3_aa: CAWGPGHNFYGYTF
cdr3_nt: TGTGCCTGGGGCCCGGGACATAACTTCTATGGCTACACCTTC

j_call: TRBJ2-7
d_call: .
v_call: TRBV27
clone_size: .
cdr3_aa: CASSLLPGSYEQYF
cdr3_nt: TGTGCCAGCAGTTTATTGCCAGGCTCCTACGAGCAGTACTTC

j_call: TRBJ2-1
d_call: TRBD2
v_call: TRBV27
clone_size: .
cdr3_aa: CASSPTSALGNEQFF
cdr3_nt: TGTGCCAGCAGCCCCACTAGCGCCCTTGGGAATGAGCAGTTCTTC

j_call: TRBJ1-5
d_call: .
v_call: TRBV19
clone_size: .
cdr3_aa: CASTHPRRGNQPQHF
cdr3_nt: TGTGCCAGTACCCACCCGAGGAGGGGCAATCAGCCCCAGCATTTT

j_call: TRBJ2-3
d_call: .
v_call: TRBV7-9
clone_size: .
cdr3_aa: CASSPANRQEFTDTQYF
cdr3_nt: TGTGCCAGCAGCCCAGCCAATCGACAAGAGTTCACAGATACGCAGTATTTT

j_call: TRBJ2-4
d_call: TRBD1
v_call: TRBV5-1
clone_size: .
cdr3_aa: CASSSTGVKNIQYF
cdr3_nt: TGCGCCAGCAGCAGCACAGGGGTCAAAAACATTCAGTACTTC

j_call: TRBJ1-5
d_call: .
v_call: TRBV19
clone_size: .
cdr3_aa: CASSTGSYSNQPQHF
cdr3_nt: TGTGCCAGTAGTACTGGGAGCTATAGCAATCAGCCCCAGCATTTT

j_call: TRBJ2-2
d_call: .
v_call: TRBV9
clone_size: .
cdr3_aa: CASSVSGYTGELFF
cdr3_nt: TGTGCCAGCAGCGTCAGCGGTTACACCGGGGAGCTGTTTTTT

j_call: TRBJ1-5
d_call: .
v_call: TRBV3-1/TRBV3-2
clone_size: .
cdr3_aa: CASSQDFGRSNQPQHF
cdr3_nt: TGTGCCAGCAGCCAAGACTTCGGGAGAAGCAATCAGCCCCAGCATTTT

j_call: TRBJ2-7
d_call: TRBD2
v_call: TRBV19
clone_size: once
cdr3_aa: CASSVGLAGYEQYF
cdr3_nt: TGTGCCAGTAGTGTGGGACTAGCGGGGTACGAGCAGTACTTC

j_call: TRBJ1-3
d_call: .
v_call: TRBV18
clone_size: .
cdr3_aa: CASSPTLSSGNTIYF
cdr3_nt: TGTGCCAGCTCACCGACTCTTAGCTCTGGAAACACCATATATTTT

j_call: TRBJ2-3
d_call: .
v_call: TRBV5-1
clone_size: .
cdr3_aa: CASSLYGTDTQYF
cdr3_nt: TGCGCCAGCAGCTTGTATGGCACAGATACGCAGTATTTT

j_call: TRBJ2-3
d_call: TRBD2
v_call: TRBV5-4
clone_size: .
cdr3_aa: CASSPSSSGGPSTDTQYF
cdr3_nt: TGTGCCAGCAGCCCGTCGTCTAGCGGGGGCCCTTCCACAGATACGCAGTATTTT

j_call: TRBJ1-1
d_call: .
v_call: TRBV6-2/TRBV6-3
clone_size: .
cdr3_aa: CASSTPMRNTEAFF
cdr3_nt: TGTGCCAGCAGTACGCCGATGAGGAACACTGAAGCTTTCTTT

j_call: TRBJ1-5
d_call: TRBD1
v_call: TRBV28
clone_size: .
cdr3_aa: CASTPSLDRVFNQPQHF
cdr3_nt: TGTGCCAGCACCCCGAGCCTGGACAGGGTTTTCAATCAGCCCCAGCATTTT

j_call: TRBJ2-1
d_call: TRBD2
v_call: TRBV7-9
clone_size: .
cdr3_aa: CASSATSGSIREQFF
cdr3_nt: TGTGCCAGCAGCGCAACTAGCGGGAGTATTCGAGAGCAGTTCTTC

j_call: TRBJ1-1
d_call: .
v_call: TRBV21-1
clone_size: .
cdr3_aa: CATLNTEAFF
cdr3_nt: TGTGCCACGTTAAACACTGAAGCTTTCTTT

j_call: TRBJ2-1
d_call: .
v_call: TRBV9
clone_size: .
cdr3_aa: CASSARSGGRVNEQFF
cdr3_nt: TGTGCCAGCAGCGCCCGATCCGGCGGGCGAGTCAATGAGCAGTTCTTC

j_call: TRBJ2-1
d_call: TRBD2
v_call: TRBV9
clone_size: .
cdr3_aa: CASNLAGVAYNEQFF
cdr3_nt: TGTGCCAGCAACCTAGCGGGGGTCGCCTACAATGAGCAGTTCTTC

j_call: TRBJ1-3
d_call: TRBD1
v_call: TRBV24-1
clone_size: once
cdr3_aa: CATSDLGTANSGNTIYF
cdr3_nt: TGTGCCACCAGTGATTTGGGGACAGCCAACTCTGGAAACACCATATATTTT

j_call: TRBJ1-2
d_call: .
v_call: TRBV9
clone_size: .
cdr3_aa: CASSVESRVGGYTF
cdr3_nt: TGTGCCAGCAGCGTAGAAAGCAGGGTAGGTGGCTACACCTTC

j_call: TRBJ2-6
d_call: TRBD2
v_call: TRBV18
clone_size: .
cdr3_aa: CASSPGLAGGGANVLTF
cdr3_nt: TGTGCCAGCTCACCAGGACTAGCGGGAGGGGGGGCCAACGTCCTGACTTTC

j_call: TRBJ1-1
d_call: TRBD1
v_call: TRBV30
clone_size: .
cdr3_aa: CAWSLLDRERTEAFF
cdr3_nt: TGTGCCTGGAGTTTACTGGACAGGGAGAGGACTGAAGCTTTCTTT

j_call: TRBJ1-4
d_call: .
v_call: TRBV30
clone_size: once
cdr3_aa: CAWSHRPPTNEKLFF
cdr3_nt: TGTGCCTGGAGTCACAGACCTCCAACTAATGAAAAACTGTTTTTT

j_call: TRBJ1-5
d_call: TRBD1
v_call: TRBV7-9
clone_size: .
cdr3_aa: CASSFSVAGGNQPQHF
cdr3_nt: TGTGCCAGCAGCTTTTCTGTGGCAGGGGGGAATCAGCCCCAGCATTTT

j_call: TRBJ2-2
d_call: .
v_call: TRBV7-2
clone_size: once
cdr3_aa: CASSLGGSATGELFF
cdr3_nt: TGTGCCAGCAGCCTGGGGGGTAGCGCAACCGGGGAGCTGTTTTTT

j_call: TRBJ2-2
d_call: .
v_call: TRBV28
clone_size: .
cdr3_aa: CASSGGLNTGELFF
cdr3_nt: TGTGCCAGCAGCGGGGGATTGAACACCGGGGAGCTGTTTTTT

j_call: TRBJ2-7
d_call: TRBD2
v_call: TRBV7-8
clone_size: .
cdr3_aa: CASSFSGRGSYEQYF
cdr3_nt: TGTGCCAGCAGCTTTAGCGGGAGAGGGTCCTACGAGCAGTACTTC

j_call: TRBJ2-3
d_call: .
v_call: TRBV29-1
clone_size: .
cdr3_aa: CSVRQGTDTQYF
cdr3_nt: TGCAGCGTTCGACAGGGCACAGATACGCAGTATTTT

j_call: TRBJ1-6
d_call: .
v_call: TRBV7-8
clone_size: few
cdr3_aa: CASSPWEAPLHF
cdr3_nt: TGTGCCAGCAGCCCCTGGGAGGCACCCCTCCACTTT

j_call: TRBJ1-5
d_call: TRBD1
v_call: TRBV7-6
clone_size: .
cdr3_aa: CASSNRGVNQPQHF
cdr3_nt: TGTGCCAGCAGCAACAGGGGTGTGAATCAGCCCCAGCATTTT

j_call: TRBJ1-5
d_call: .
v_call: TRBV21-1
clone_size: .
cdr3_aa: CASSKAAGTGIQPQHF
cdr3_nt: TGTGCCAGCAGCAAAGCGGCAGGGACAGGCATCCAGCCCCAGCATTTT

j_call: TRBJ2-3
d_call: TRBD2
v_call: TRBV4-1
clone_size: .
cdr3_aa: CASSQVSGGRDTQYF
cdr3_nt: TGCGCCAGCAGCCAAGTAAGCGGGGGGAGAGATACGCAGTATTTT

j_call: TRBJ1-6
d_call: TRBD1
v_call: TRBV5-8
clone_size: .
cdr3_aa: CASSFGTGHGSPLHF
cdr3_nt: TGTGCCAGCAGCTTCGGGACAGGGCATGGCTCACCCCTCCACTTT

j_call: TRBJ1-3
d_call: .
v_call: TRBV12-3/TRBV12-4
clone_size: .
cdr3_aa: CASSFGRSHTIYF
cdr3_nt: TGTGCCAGCAGTTTCGGCAGGTCCCACACCATATATTTT

j_call: TRBJ1-6
d_call: .
v_call: TRBV19
clone_size: .
cdr3_aa: CASSIGQFQDSPLHF
cdr3_nt: TGTGCCAGTAGTATAGGACAGTTTCAGGATTCACCCCTCCACTTT

j_call: TRBJ1-2
d_call: TRBD1
v_call: TRBV30
clone_size: .
cdr3_aa: CAWSVLVDRGYGGYTF
cdr3_nt: TGTGCCTGGAGTGTACTTGTGGACAGGGGGTATGGTGGCTACACCTTC

j_call: TRBJ1-1
d_call: .
v_call: TRBV28
clone_size: .
cdr3_aa: CASSLYSAEAFF
cdr3_nt: TGTGCCAGCAGTTTATATAGCGCTGAAGCTTTCTTT